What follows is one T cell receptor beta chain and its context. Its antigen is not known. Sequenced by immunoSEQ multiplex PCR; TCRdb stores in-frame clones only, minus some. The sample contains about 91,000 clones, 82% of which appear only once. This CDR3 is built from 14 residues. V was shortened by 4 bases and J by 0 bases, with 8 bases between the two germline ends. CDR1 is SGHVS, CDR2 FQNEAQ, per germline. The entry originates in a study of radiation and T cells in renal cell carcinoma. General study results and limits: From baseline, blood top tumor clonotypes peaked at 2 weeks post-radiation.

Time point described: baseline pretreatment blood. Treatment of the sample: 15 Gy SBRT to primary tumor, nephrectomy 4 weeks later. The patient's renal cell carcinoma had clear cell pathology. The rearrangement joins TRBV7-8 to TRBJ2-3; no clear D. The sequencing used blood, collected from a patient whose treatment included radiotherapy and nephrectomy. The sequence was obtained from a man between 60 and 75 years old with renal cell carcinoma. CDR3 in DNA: TGTGCCAGCAGCTCATTAAGCAGCACAGATACGCAGTATTTT. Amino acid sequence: CASSSLSSTDTQYF.